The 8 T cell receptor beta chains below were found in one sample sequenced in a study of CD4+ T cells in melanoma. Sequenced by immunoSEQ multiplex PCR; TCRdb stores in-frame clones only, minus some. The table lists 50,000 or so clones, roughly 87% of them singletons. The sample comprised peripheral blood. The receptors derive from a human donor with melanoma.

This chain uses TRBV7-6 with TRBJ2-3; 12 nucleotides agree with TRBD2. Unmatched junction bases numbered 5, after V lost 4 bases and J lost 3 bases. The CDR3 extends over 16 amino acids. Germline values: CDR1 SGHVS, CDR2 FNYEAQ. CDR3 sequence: CASSSRTSGATDTQYF. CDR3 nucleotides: TGTGCCAGCAGCTCGCGGACTAGCGGGGCGACAGATACGCAGTATTTT.

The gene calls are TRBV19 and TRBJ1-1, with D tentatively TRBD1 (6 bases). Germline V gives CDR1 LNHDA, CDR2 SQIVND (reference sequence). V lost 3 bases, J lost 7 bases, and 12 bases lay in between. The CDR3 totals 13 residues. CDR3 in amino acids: CASSMGTWGEAFF. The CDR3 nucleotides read TGTGCCAGTAGTATGGGGACATGGGGTGAAGCTTTCTTT.

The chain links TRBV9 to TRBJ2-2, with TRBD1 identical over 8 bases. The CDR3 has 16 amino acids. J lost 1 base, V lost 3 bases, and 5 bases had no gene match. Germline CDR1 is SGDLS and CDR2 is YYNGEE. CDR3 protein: CASSATGTGNTGELFF. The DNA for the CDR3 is TGTGCCAGCAGCGCGACCGGGACAGGGAACACCGGGGAGCTGTTTTTT.

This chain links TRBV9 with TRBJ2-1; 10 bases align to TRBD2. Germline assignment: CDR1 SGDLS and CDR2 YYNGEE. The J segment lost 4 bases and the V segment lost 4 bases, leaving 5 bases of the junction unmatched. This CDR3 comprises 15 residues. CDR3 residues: CASSLLAGVYNEQFF. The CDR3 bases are TGTGCCAGCAGCCTCCTAGCGGGGGTATACAATGAGCAGTTCTTC.

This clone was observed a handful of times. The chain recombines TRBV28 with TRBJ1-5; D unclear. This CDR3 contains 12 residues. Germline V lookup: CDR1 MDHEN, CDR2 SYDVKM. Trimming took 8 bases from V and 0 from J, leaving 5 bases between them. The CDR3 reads CASVYSNQPQHF. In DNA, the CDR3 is TGTGCCAGCGTGTATAGCAATCAGCCCCAGCATTTT.

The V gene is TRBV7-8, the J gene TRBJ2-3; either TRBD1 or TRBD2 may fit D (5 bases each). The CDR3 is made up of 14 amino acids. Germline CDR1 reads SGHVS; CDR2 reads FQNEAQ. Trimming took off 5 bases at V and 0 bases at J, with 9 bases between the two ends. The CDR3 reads CASSRGVSTDTQYF. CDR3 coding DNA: TGTGCCAGCAGCCGAGGGGTCAGCACAGATACGCAGTATTTT.

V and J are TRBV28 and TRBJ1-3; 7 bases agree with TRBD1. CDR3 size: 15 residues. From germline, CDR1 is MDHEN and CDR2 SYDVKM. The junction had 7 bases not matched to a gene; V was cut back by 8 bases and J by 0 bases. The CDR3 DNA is TGTGCCAGCTTTGGACAGGCGTTCTCTGGAAACACCATATATTTT. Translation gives CASFGQAFSGNTIYF.

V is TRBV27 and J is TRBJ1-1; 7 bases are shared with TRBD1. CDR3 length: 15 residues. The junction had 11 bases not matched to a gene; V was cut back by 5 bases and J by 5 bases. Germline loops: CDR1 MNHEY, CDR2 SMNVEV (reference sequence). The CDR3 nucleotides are TGTGCCAGCAGTATACTCCAGGGGGGCAGGACTGAAGCTTTCTTT. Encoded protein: CASSILQGGRTEAFF.